The present T cell receptor (beta chain) was sequenced within a study of blood T cell repertoires in COVID-19. Enrollment of patients from Seattle took place during active infection, with longitudinal follow-up. The repertoire was sequenced with immunoSEQ multiplex PCR; TCRdb's copy has only in-frame clones and lacks some. The data show about 410,000 clones, around 89% seen once. With 0 bases clipped from V and 5 bases from J, the junction kept 1 base outside the gene matches. The CDR3 runs 14 residues. In germline, CDR1 is MNHEY, CDR2 SVGAGI. Sample: peripheral blood. This TCR was sampled from a woman in her thirties or forties with COVID-19, enrolled during active disease. The chain has TRBV6-5 and TRBJ1-3; 7 nucleotides agree with TRBD1. The CDR3 nucleotides read TGTGCCAGCAGTTACTCGACAGGGAGAAACACCATATATTTT. Amino acids: CASSYSTGRNTIYF.